These 17 T cell receptor beta chains came from one sample sequenced in a study of early T cells in non-severe SARS-CoV-2 infection. In TCRdb, the 5' RACE reads were re-called with MiXCR into one record per CDR3 protein. Of about 64,000 distinct CDR3 sequences in the sample, over 4.5% were seen once. Sequencing used whole blood. These receptors originate from an adult who was a healthcare worker with PCR-confirmed SARS-CoV-2 infection or an uninfected control (not recorded which).

The CDR3 sequence is CASSPRANTGELFF. CDR3 DNA: TGTGCCAGCAGCCCCCGGGCCAACACCGGGGAGCTGTTTTTT. The chain recombines TRBV7-9 with TRBJ2-2, with D unclear. The CDR3 runs 14 residues. V was trimmed by 5 bases and J by 2 bases, leaving 9 bases between them. CDR1 and CDR2 (germline): SEHNR, FQNEAQ (reference sequence).

This clonotype was found many times. This chain joins TRBV10-1 and TRBJ2-3; D possibly corresponds to TRBD2 (6 bases). V gave up 7 bases and J gave up 1 base, with 24 bases separating them. This CDR3 has 18 amino acids. CDR1 is WNHNN and CDR2 is SYGVQD in the germline V gene (reference sequence). The DNA of the CDR3 is TGCGCCAGCACGGCTTGGCACTCGGGGGAAGGGGGCACAGATACGCAGTATTTT. Residues: CASTAWHSGEGGTDTQYF.

This clonotype was counted many times. The chain links TRBV7-3 to TRBJ2-3, with a possible D match to TRBD2 (6 bases). The CDR3 is 16 amino acids. The V end was cut by 7 bases, the J end by 3 bases, with 20 bases between. Germline loops: CDR1 SGHTA, CDR2 FQGTGA. CDR3 in amino acids: CASIPRRGGVTDTQYF. CDR3 nucleotide sequence: TGTGCCAGCATACCGAGGCGGGGCGGGGTTACAGATACGCAGTATTTT.

This clonotype came up many times. V and J are TRBV4-3 and TRBJ2-2; 7 nucleotides agree with TRBD2. Germline loops: CDR1 LGHNA, CDR2 YSLEER. The CDR3 runs to 13 residues. The J segment lost 6 bases and the V segment lost 5 bases, leaving 3 bases of the junction unmatched. The CDR3 sequence is CASSSGLAGELFF. As DNA, the CDR3 is TGCGCCAGCAGCAGTGGACTAGCCGGGGAGCTGTTTTTT.

There are many counts of this clonotype. This chain uses TRBV6-5 with TRBJ1-5; no clear D. Trimming pared 6 bases from V and 4 bases from J, leaving 16 bases between. The CDR3 consists of 15 residues. The germline CDR1 and CDR2 sequences are MNHEY and SVGAGI. The CDR3 DNA is TGTGCCAGCAGGAAGACATACGAAGGAAATCAGCCCCAGCATTTT. Its translation is CASRKTYEGNQPQHF.

The rearrangement uses TRBV20-1 and TRBJ2-7; D is undetermined. Trimming left V 6 bases short and J 4 bases short, with 13 bases between. The CDR3 covers 12 residues. CDR1 is DFQATT, CDR2 SNEGSKA, per germline (reference sequence). The CDR3 region is CSAAPPEYEQYF. The CDR3 DNA sequence: TGCAGTGCCGCACCTCCGGAATACGAGCAGTACTTC.

This clonotype was seen many times. The chain carries TRBV3-2 and TRBJ1-5; TRBD1 is taken as the D call from the table, unchecked against the DNA. TRBV3-2 is flagged as a pseudogene. The CDR3 is made up of 16 amino acids. This CDR3 reads CASSPGAATGNQPQHF. As DNA, the CDR3 is TGTGCCAGCAGCCCCGGCGCAGCGACTGGCAATCAGCCCCAGCATTTT.

This clonotype was counted ten times or more. CDR3 DNA sequence: TGTGCCAGTAGTATTTCCCAGTTTCGAAGGGTTAATCAGCCCCAGCATTTT. Translating gives CASSISQFRRVNQPQHF. The genes are TRBV19 and TRBJ1-5, with D unresolved. The germline V gene encodes CDR1 LNHDA and CDR2 SQIVND (reference sequence). Deletions cut 3 bases from V and 4 bases from J, with 19 bases between. The length of the CDR3 is 17 residues.

In its sample, this clonotype was seen many times. CDR3 nucleotide sequence: TGTGCCATCAGTGACACAGGGGGTCCCCTACAAGAGACCCAGTACTTC. Translation gives CAISDTGGPLQETQYF. The J gene is TRBJ2-5, the V gene TRBV10-3; 8 bases map to TRBD1. Trimming cost V 3 bases and J 2 bases; bases outside gene matches: 8. CDR3 length equals 16 residues. Germline V lookup: CDR1 ENHRY, CDR2 SYGVKD.

The rearrangement uses TRBV7-9 and TRBJ2-1, with D unresolved. V shed 5 bases and J shed 10 bases, with 12 bases lying between them. In germline, CDR1 is SEHNR, CDR2 FQNEAQ (reference sequence). The CDR3 runs 12 residues. CDR3 amino acids: CASSPLGEEQFF. CDR3 nucleotide sequence: TGTGCCAGCAGCCCGTTAGGAGAGGAGCAGTTCTTC.

In this sample, this clonotype turned up many times. The chain joins TRBV6-2 or TRBV6-3 to TRBJ2-7, with TRBD2 matching over 15 bases. Trimming removed 8 bases from V and 1 base from J; junction bases left unmatched: 6. This CDR3 comprises 16 residues. The germline V gene encodes CDR1 MNHEY and CDR2 SVGEGT. The DNA of the CDR3 is TGTGCCAGCTGCCCAGGGACTAGCGGGAGGTCCTACGAGCAGTACTTC. This sequence encodes CASCPGTSGRSYEQYF.

This clonotype was seen a handful of times. The chain is built from TRBV7-8 and TRBJ1-1, with D unresolved. Trimming pared 5 bases from V and 5 bases from J, leaving 18 bases between. Germline V gene lookup returns CDR1 SGHVS and CDR2 FQNEAQ. There are 15 residues in the CDR3. CDR3 DNA: TGTGCCAGCAGCCCCCCTGGGGAGGGTGGGACTGAAGCTTTCTTT. Protein: CASSPPGEGGTEAFF.

The CDR3 nucleotides read TGTGCCACCAGTGAGGGCGATACTGGAAACACCATATATTTT. Translated: CATSEGDTGNTIYF. The rearrangement joins TRBV24-1 to TRBJ1-3; no definite D call. Germline loops: CDR1 KGHDR, CDR2 SFDVKD. This CDR3 region has 14 residues. Trimming removed 4 bases from V and 2 bases from J, with 8 bases in between.

This clonotype was found many times. The chain links TRBV18 to TRBJ1-5; maybe TRBD1 (5 bases). The CDR3 length is 15 residues. Trimming shortened V by 3 bases and J by 4 bases, and 13 bases separated the two germline ends. Germline values: CDR1 KGHSH, CDR2 LQKENI. CDR3: CASSPSQGGNQPQHF. The CDR3 region has the DNA TGTGCCAGCTCACCTAGCCAGGGAGGAAATCAGCCCCAGCATTTT.

This clonotype was recorded at least ten times. This chain uses TRBV10-3 with TRBJ2-2; 7 positions match TRBD2. J gave up 6 bases and V 4 bases, and 5 bases lay outside the gene matches. Germline values: CDR1 ENHRY, CDR2 SYGVKD. The CDR3 loop spans 14 amino acids. The CDR3: CAISAPGGAGELFF. The CDR3 DNA sequence: TGTGCCATCAGTGCTCCGGGAGGAGCCGGGGAGCTGTTTTTT.

There are many counts of this clonotype. V is TRBV5-1 and J is TRBJ2-3; 9 bases match TRBD1. Germline V gene sequence: CDR1 SGHRS, CDR2 YFSETQ. The CDR3 sequence is 16 residues long. Trimming at V came to 1 base and at J to 6 bases, leaving 9 bases not matched to a gene. This CDR3 is CASSLTGGASSDTQYF. In nucleotides, the CDR3 is TGCGCCAGCAGCTTGACAGGGGGCGCCTCCTCCGATACGCAGTATTTT.

This clonotype was seen ten or more times. The gene calls are TRBV6-2 or TRBV6-3 and TRBJ2-1; 8 bases line up with TRBD2. After removal of 8 bases from V and 5 bases from J, the junction contained 5 bases not matched to a gene. The V gene's germline CDR1 is MNHEY and CDR2 SVGEGT. This CDR3 has 13 amino acids. The CDR3 DNA reads TGTGCCAGCGGAGCGGGGGAAAACAATGAGCAGTTCTTC. Its translation is CASGAGENNEQFF.